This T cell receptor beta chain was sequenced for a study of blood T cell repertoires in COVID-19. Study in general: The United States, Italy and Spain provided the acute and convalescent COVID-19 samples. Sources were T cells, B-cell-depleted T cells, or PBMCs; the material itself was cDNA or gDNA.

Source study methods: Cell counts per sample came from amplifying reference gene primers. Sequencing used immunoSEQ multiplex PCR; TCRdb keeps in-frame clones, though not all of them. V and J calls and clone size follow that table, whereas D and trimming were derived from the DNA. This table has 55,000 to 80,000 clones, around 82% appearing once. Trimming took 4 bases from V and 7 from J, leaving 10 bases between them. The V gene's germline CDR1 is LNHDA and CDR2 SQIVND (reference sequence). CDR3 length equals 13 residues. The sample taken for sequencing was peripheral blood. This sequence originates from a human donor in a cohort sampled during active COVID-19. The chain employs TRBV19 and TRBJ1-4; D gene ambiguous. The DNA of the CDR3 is TGTGCCAGTAGTAACACAGCAACTGAAAAACTGTTTTTT. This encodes CASSNTATEKLFF.